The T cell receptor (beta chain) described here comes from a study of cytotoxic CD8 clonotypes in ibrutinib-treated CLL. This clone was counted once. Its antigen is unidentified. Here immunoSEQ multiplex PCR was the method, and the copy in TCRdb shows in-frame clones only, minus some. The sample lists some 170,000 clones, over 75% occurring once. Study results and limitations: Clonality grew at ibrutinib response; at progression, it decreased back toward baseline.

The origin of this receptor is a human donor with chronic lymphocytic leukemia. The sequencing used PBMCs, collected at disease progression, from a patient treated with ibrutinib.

CDR3 protein: CASSPDPLASGQETQYF. CDR3 nucleotide sequence: TGCGCCAGCAGCCCGGACCCCCTAGCTAGCGGACAAGAGACCCAGTACTTC. The chain is built from TRBV5-1 and TRBJ2-5; 7 bases are shared with TRBD2. Germline CDR1 reads SGHRS; CDR2 reads YFSETQ. This CDR3 is 17 amino acids long. Trimming took 4 bases from V and 2 from J; bases not matched to a gene: 14.